This T cell receptor (beta chain) emerged from a study of control samples from healthy donors and cancer patients. Clones were sequenced by immunoSEQ multiplex PCR, and TCRdb holds only the in-frame ones, with some missing. The data hold about 150,000 clones, with over 85% observed a single time. Germline V lookup: CDR1 SGHVS, CDR2 FQNEAQ. CDR3 size: 11 residues. V was pared by 2 bases and J by 1 base, with 0 bases between. The J gene is TRBJ2-7, the V gene TRBV7-8; D is unresolved. Material for sequencing was blood. The receptor comes from a young man in good health. CDR3 sequence (DNA): TGTGCCAGCAGCTTATCCTACGAGCAGTACTTC. Residues: CASSLSYEQYF.